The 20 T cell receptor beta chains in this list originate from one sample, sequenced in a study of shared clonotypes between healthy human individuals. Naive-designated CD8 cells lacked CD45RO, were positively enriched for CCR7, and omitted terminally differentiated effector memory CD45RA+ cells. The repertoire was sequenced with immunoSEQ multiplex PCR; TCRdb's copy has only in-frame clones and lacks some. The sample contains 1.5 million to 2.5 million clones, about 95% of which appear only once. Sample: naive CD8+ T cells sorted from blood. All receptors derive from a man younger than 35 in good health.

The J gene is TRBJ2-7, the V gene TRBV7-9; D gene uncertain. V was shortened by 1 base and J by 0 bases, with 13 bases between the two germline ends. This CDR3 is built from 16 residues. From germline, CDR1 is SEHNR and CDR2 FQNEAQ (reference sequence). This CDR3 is CASSLVSGPYSYEQYF. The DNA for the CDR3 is TGTGCCAGCAGCTTAGTTAGTGGGCCCTACTCCTACGAGCAGTACTTC. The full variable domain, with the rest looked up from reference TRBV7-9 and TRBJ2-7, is DTGVSQNPRHKITKRGQNVTFRCDPISEHNRLYWYRQTLGQGPEFLTYFQNEAQLEKSRLLSDRFSAERPKGSFSTLEIQRTEQGDSAMYLCASSLVSGPYSYEQYFGPGTRLTVT.

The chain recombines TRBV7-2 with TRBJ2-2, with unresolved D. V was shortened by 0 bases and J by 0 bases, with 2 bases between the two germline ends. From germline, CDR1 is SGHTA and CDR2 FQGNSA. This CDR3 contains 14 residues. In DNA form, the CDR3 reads TGTGCCAGCAGCTTAGCGCCGAACACCGGGGAGCTGTTTTTT. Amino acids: CASSLAPNTGELFF. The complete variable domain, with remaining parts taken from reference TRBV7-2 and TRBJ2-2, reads GAGVSQSPSNKVTEKGKDVELRCDPISGHTALYWYRQSLGQGLEFLIYFQGNSAPDKSGLPSDRFSAERTGGSVSTLTIQRTQQEDSAVYLCASSLAPNTGELFFGEGSRLTVL.

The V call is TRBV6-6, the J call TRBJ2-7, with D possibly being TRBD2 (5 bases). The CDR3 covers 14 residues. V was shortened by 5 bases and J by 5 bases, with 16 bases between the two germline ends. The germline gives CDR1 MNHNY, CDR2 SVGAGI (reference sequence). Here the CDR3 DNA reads TGTGCCAGCAGTATACAGCGGCCTGCGGACGAGCAGTACTTC. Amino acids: CASSIQRPADEQYF.

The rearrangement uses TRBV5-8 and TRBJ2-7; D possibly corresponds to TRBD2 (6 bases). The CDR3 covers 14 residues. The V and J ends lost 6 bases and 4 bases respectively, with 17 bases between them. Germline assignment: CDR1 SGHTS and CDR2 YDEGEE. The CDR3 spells CASINRDFGYEQYF. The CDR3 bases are TGTGCCAGCATCAACCGGGACTTCGGGTACGAGCAGTACTTC. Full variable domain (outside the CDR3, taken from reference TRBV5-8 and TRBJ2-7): EAGVTQSPTHLIKTRGQQATLRCSPISGHTSVYWYQQALGLGLQFLLWYDEGEERNRGNFPPRFSGRQFPNYSSELNVNALELEDSALYLCASINRDFGYEQYFGPGTRLTVT.

This CDR3 reads CASSVGEGFFTDTQYF. DNA for the CDR3: TGTGCCAGCAGCGTAGGCGAGGGGTTCTTCACAGATACGCAGTATTTT. The chain links TRBV9 to TRBJ2-3; D might be TRBD1 or TRBD2, each matching 5 bases. Germline loops: CDR1 SGDLS, CDR2 YYNGEE. V shed 0 bases and J shed 2 bases, with 13 bases lying between them. The CDR3 has 16 residues.

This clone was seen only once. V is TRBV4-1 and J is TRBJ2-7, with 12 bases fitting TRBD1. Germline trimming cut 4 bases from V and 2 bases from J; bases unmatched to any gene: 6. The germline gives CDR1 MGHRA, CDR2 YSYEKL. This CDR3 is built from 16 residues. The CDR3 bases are TGCGCCAGCAGCCCTATTGGGACAGGGGGCCCCTACGAGCAGTACTTC. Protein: CASSPIGTGGPYEQYF.

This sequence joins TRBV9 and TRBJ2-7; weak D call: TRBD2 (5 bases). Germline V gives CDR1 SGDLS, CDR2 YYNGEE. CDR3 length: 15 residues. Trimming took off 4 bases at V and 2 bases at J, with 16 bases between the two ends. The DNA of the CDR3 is TGTGCCAGCAGCCCCGGCGGAGGAAGTACCTACGAGCAGTACTTC. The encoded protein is CASSPGGGSTYEQYF.

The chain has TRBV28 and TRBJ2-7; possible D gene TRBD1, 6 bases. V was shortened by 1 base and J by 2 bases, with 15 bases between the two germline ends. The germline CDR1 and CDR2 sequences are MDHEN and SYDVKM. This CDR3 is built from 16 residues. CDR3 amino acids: CASSLSRTVLTYEQYF. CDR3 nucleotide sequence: TGTGCCAGCAGTTTATCTCGGACAGTCCTCACCTACGAGCAGTACTTC.

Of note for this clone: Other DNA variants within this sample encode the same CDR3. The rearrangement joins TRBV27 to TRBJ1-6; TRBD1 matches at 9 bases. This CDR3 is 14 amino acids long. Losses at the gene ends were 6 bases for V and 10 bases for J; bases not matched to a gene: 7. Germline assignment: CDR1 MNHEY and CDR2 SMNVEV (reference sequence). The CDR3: CASSSTGGWSPLHF. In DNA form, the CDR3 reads TGTGCCAGCAGCTCAACAGGGGGCTGGTCACCCCTCCACTTT.

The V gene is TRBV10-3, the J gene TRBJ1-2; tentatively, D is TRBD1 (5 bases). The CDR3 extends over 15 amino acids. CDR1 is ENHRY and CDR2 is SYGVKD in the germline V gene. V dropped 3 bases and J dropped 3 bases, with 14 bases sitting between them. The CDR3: CAISEGTDTYYGYTF. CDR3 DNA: TGTGCCATCAGTGAAGGGACGGACACCTACTATGGCTACACCTTC.

The CDR3 is CASSGGLTYEQYF. As DNA, the CDR3 is TGTGCCAGCAGCGGGGGACTAACCTACGAGCAGTACTTC. This chain connects TRBV11-3 to TRBJ2-7, with 7 bases aligning to TRBD2. The CDR3 has 13 amino acids. The germline CDR1 and CDR2 sequences are SGHNT and YENEEA. Trimming removed 5 bases from V and 2 bases from J; junction bases left unmatched: 3.

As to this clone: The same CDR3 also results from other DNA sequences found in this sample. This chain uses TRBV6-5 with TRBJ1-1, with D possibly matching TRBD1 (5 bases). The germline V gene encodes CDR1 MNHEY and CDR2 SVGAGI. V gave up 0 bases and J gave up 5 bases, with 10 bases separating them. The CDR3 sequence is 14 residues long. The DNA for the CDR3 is TGTGCCAGCAGTTACTCGCGGGGGGGGACTGAAGCTTTCTTT. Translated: CASSYSRGGTEAFF.

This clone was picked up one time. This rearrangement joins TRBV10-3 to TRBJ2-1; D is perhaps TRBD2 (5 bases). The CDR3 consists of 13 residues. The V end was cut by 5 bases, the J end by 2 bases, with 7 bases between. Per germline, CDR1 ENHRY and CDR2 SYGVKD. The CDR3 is CAISLGAYNEQFF. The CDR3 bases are TGTGCCATCAGTCTCGGGGCCTACAATGAGCAGTTCTTC.

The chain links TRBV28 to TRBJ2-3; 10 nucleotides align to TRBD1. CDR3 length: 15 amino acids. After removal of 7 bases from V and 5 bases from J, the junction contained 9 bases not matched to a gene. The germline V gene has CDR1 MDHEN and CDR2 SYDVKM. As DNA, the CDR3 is TGTGCCAGCACCGTTACGGACAGGGGGGGAGATACGCAGTATTTT. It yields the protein CASTVTDRGGDTQYF.

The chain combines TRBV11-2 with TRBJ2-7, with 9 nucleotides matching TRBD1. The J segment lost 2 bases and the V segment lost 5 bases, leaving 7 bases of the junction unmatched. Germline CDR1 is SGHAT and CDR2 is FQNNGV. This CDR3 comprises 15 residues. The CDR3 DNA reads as TGTGCCAGCAGCGACCTCGGGACAGGGCCCTACGAGCAGTACTTC. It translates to CASSDLGTGPYEQYF.

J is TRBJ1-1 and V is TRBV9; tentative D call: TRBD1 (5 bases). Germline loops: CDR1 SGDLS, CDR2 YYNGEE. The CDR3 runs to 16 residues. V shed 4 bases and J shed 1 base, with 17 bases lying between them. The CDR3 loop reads CASSHPLGAGNTEAFF. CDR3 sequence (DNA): TGTGCCAGCAGCCACCCACTCGGGGCTGGGAACACTGAAGCTTTCTTT.

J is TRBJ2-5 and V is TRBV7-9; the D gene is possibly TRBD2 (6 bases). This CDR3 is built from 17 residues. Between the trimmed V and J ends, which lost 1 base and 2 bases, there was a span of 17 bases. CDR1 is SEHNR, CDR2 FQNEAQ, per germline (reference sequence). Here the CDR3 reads CASSLGGSGVQQETQYF. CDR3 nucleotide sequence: TGTGCCAGCAGCTTAGGGGGTTCGGGGGTCCAGCAAGAGACCCAGTACTTC.

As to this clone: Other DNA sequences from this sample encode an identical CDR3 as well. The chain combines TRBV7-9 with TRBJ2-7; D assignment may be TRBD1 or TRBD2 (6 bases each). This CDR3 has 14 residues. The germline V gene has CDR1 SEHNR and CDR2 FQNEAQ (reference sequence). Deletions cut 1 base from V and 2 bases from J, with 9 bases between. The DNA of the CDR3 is TGTGCCAGCAGCTTAGGGGGGGCTCCCTACGAGCAGTACTTC. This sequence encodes CASSLGGAPYEQYF.

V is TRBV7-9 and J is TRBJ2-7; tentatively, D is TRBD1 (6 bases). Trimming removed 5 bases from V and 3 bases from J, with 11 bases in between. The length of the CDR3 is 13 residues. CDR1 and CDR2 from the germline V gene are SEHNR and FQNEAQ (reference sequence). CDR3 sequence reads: CASSRPGDYEQYF. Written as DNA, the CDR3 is TGTGCCAGCAGCCGCCCAGGGGACTACGAGCAGTACTTC.

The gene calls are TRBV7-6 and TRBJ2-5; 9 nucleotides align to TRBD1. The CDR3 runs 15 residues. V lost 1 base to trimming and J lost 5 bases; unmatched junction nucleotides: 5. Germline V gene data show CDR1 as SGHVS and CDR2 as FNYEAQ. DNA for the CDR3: TGTGCCAGCAGCTTAGTAGACAGGGGGTCGGAGACCCAGTACTTC. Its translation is CASSLVDRGSETQYF.